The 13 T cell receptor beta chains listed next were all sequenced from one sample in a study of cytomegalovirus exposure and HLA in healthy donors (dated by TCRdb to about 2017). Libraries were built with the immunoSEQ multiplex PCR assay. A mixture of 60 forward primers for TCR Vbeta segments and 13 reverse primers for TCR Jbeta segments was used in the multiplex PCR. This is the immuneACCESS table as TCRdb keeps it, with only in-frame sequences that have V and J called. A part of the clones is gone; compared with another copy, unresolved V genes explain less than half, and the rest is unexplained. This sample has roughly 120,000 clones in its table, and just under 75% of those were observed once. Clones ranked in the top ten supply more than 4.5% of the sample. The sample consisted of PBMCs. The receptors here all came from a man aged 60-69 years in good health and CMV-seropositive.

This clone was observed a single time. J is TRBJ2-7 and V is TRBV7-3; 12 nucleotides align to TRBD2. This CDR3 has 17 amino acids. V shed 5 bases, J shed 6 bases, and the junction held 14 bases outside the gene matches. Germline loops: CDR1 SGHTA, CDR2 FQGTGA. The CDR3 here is CASSTGALAGGQSEQYF. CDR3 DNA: TGTGCCAGCAGCACGGGGGCTCTAGCGGGGGGGCAATCCGAGCAGTACTTC. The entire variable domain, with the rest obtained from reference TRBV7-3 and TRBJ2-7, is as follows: GAGVSQTPSNKVTEKGKYVELRCDPISGHTALYWYRQSLGQGPEFLIYFQGTGAADDSGLPNDRFFAVRPEGSVSTLKIQRTERGDSAVYLCASSTGALAGGQSEQYFGPGTRLTVT.

The CDR3 is CASSRGNTNEKLFF. In nucleotides, the CDR3 is TGTGCCAGCAGTAGGGGAAATACTAATGAAAAACTGTTTTTT. J is TRBJ1-4 and V is TRBV6-6, with D possibly being TRBD1 (5 bases). Trimming pared 5 bases from V and 2 bases from J, leaving 9 bases between. The CDR3 is 14 residues long. Germline V lookup: CDR1 MNHNY, CDR2 SVGAGI (reference sequence).

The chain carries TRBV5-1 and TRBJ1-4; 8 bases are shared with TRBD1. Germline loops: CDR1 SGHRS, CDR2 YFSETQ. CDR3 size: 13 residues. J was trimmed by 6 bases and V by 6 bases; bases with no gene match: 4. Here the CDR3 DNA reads TGCGCCAGCACAGACAGGGGTTATGAAAAACTGTTTTTT. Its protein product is CASTDRGYEKLFF.

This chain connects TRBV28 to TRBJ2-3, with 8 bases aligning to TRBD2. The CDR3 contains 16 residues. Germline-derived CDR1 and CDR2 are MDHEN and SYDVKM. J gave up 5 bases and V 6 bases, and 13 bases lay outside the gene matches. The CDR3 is CASRNLAGGLGDTQYF. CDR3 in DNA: TGTGCCAGCAGAAATCTGGCGGGGGGTCTTGGAGATACGCAGTATTTT.

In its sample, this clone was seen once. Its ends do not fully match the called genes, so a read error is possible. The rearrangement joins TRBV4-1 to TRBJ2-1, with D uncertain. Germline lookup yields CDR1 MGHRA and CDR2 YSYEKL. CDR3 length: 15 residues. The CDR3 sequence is CASSQVPVGENDQFF. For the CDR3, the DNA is TGCGCCAGCAGCCAAGTACCCGTAGGAGAGAATGACCAGTTCTTC.

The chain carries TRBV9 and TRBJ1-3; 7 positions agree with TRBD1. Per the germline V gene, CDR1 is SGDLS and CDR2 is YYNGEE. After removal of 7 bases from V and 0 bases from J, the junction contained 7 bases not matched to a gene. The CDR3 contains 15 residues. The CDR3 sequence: CASGTALSSGNTIYF. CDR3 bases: TGTGCCAGCGGGACAGCTCTTAGCTCTGGAAACACCATATATTTT.

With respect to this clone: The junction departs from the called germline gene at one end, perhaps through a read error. For the CDR3, the DNA is TGCGCCAGCAGCTCGGATGGGACAGGGGGCCGGTATTCCTTT. It translates to CASSSDGTGGRYSF. The chain has TRBV5-1 and TRBJ1-1; TRBD1 matches at 12 bases. The CDR3 consists of 14 residues. Germline assignment: CDR1 SGHRS and CDR2 YFSETQ.

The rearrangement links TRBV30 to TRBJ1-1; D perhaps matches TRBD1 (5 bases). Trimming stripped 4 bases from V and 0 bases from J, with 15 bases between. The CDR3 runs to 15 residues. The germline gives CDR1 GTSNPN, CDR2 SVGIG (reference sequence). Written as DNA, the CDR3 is TGTGCCTGGAAGGGGTTTTTCAGGATGAACACTGAAGCTTTCTTT. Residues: CAWKGFFRMNTEAFF.

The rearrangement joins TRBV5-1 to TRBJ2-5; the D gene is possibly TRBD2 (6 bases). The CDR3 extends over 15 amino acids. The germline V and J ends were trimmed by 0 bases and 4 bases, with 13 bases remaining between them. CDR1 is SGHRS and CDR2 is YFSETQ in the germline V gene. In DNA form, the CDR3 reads TGCGCCAGCAGCTTGGGCCCCGCGGAGGGAGAGACCCAGTACTTC. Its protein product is CASSLGPAEGETQYF.

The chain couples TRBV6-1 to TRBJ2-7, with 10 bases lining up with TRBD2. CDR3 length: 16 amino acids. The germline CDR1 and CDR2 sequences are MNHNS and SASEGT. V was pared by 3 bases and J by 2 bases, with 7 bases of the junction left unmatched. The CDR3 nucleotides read TGTGCCAGCAGTGAGTTCCTAGCGGGGGCTACCTACGAGCAGTACTTC. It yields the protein CASSEFLAGATYEQYF.

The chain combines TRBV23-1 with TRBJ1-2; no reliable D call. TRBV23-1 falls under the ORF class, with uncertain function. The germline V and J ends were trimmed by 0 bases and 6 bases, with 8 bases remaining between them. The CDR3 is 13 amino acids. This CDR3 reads CASSQSTENGYTF. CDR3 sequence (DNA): TGCGCCAGCAGTCAATCTACAGAAAATGGCTACACCTTC.

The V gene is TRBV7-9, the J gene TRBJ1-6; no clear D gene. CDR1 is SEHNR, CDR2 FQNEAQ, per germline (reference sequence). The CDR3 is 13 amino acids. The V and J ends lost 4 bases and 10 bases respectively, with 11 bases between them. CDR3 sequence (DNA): TGTGCCAGCAGCTCCCTGGAGTTATCACCCCTCCACTTT. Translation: CASSSLELSPLHF.

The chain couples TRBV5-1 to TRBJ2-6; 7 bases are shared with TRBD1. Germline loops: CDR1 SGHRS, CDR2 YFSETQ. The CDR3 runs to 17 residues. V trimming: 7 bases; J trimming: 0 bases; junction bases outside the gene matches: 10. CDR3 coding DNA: TGCGCCAGCGTTGAGGGACAGTTTCACTCTGGGGCCAACGTCCTGACTTTC. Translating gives CASVEGQFHSGANVLTF.